Presented here are 27 T cell receptor beta chains from one specimen sequenced in a study of CD4 T cells in relation to SARS-CoV-2 and coronaviruses. The protocol was immunoSEQ multiplex PCR, while the TCRdb copy is restricted to in-frame clones and leaves out a portion. Seen here are almost 30,000 clones, about 80% observed once, and the top ten hold roughly 14%. Before the COVID-19 pandemic, during about 2010-2018, CD4+ T cells were taken from unexposed donors. The cells were cultured for around ten days before CD4+ T cells were isolated. These TCRs' antigens remain unknown. The specimen was CD4+ T cells from PBMCs, cultured in vitro. Source of these receptors: a human donor in good health.

The chain employs TRBV7-2 and TRBJ1-5; D is ambiguous. Looked up from germline, CDR1 is SGHTA and CDR2 is FQGNSA. This CDR3 has 13 residues. V lost 0 bases to trimming and J lost 7 bases, with 7 bases between them. The CDR3 region is CASSLAAAQPQHF. DNA for the CDR3: TGTGCCAGCAGCTTAGCCGCGGCACAGCCCCAGCATTTT.

The chain is built from TRBV7-9 and TRBJ2-7; TRBD2 matches at 10 bases. CDR1 SEHNR and CDR2 FQNEAQ come from the germline V gene (reference sequence). V shed 11 bases and J 6 bases; nucleotides not matched to a gene: 7. The CDR3 loop spans 12 amino acids. In nucleotides, the CDR3 is TGTGCCGGTAGCGGGAGGTATGGCGAGCAGTACTTC. Protein sequence: CAGSGRYGEQYF.

V usage is TRBV6-2 or TRBV6-3 and J usage is TRBJ1-5; tentative D call: TRBD1 (5 bases). The length of the CDR3 is 15 residues. V was trimmed by 3 bases and J by 4 bases, leaving 13 bases between them. Germline CDR1 reads MNHEY; CDR2 reads SVGEGT. CDR3 region: CASSYGIEGNQPQHF. Written as DNA, the CDR3 is TGTGCCAGCAGTTATGGGATAGAGGGGAATCAGCCCCAGCATTTT.

V gene TRBV2 combines with J gene TRBJ2-7; 14 nucleotides align to TRBD2. The CDR3 contains 15 residues. Trimming cost V 7 bases and J 6 bases; bases outside gene matches: 8. CDR1 and CDR2 from the germline V gene are SNHLY and FYNNEI. DNA of the CDR3: TGTGCCAGCACCGAAGGACTAGCGGGAGGAGGCGAGCAGTACTTC. Translation gives CASTEGLAGGGEQYF.

J is TRBJ1-1 and V is TRBV12-3 or TRBV12-4; TRBD1 is a possible D gene (5 bases). The V end lost 4 bases, the J end lost 3 bases, and 9 bases lay between the germline ends. This CDR3 is 13 amino acids long. The CDR3 sequence is CASSSGTHTEAFF. CDR3 coding DNA: TGTGCCAGCAGTTCAGGGACGCACACTGAAGCTTTCTTT.

The chain recombines TRBV7-9 with TRBJ1-2; D uncertain. Germline values: CDR1 SEHNR, CDR2 FQNEAQ (reference sequence). The V end lost 5 bases, the J end lost 8 bases, and 15 bases lay between the germline ends. The CDR3 covers 13 residues. CDR3: CASSATGLGGYTF. CDR3 DNA sequence: TGTGCCAGCAGCGCGACGGGTCTTGGCGGCTACACCTTC.

This clone was found a few times. The chain employs TRBV19 and TRBJ1-4; TRBD1 aligns across 7 bases. Germline trimming cut 3 bases from V and 5 bases from J; bases unmatched to any gene: 0. The germline V gene encodes CDR1 LNHDA and CDR2 SQIVND (reference sequence). CDR3 length equals 13 residues. The CDR3 DNA is TGTGCCAGTAGTATGACAGGGAATGAAAAACTGTTTTTT. Translation: CASSMTGNEKLFF.

A single count supports this clone. The J gene is TRBJ2-1, the V gene TRBV9; either TRBD1 or TRBD2 may fit D (5 bases each). Trimming shortened V by 2 bases and J by 12 bases, and 12 bases separated the two germline ends. The CDR3 extends over 12 amino acids. Germline V gene data show CDR1 as SGDLS and CDR2 as YYNGEE. Here the CDR3 reads CASSVGLGRQFF. CDR3 nucleotides: TGTGCCAGCAGCGTCGGACTGGGGCGGCAGTTCTTC. The full variable domain, its missing parts supplied by reference TRBV9 and TRBJ2-1, is DSGVTQTPKHLITATGQRVTLRCSPRSGDLSVYWYQQSLDQGLQFLIQYYNGEERAKGNILERFSAQQFPDLHSELNLSSLELGDSALYFCASSVGLGRQFFGPGTRLTVL.

The V gene is TRBV24-1, the J gene TRBJ2-5, with unresolved D. Per the germline V gene, CDR1 is KGHDR and CDR2 is SFDVKD. V was cut by 3 bases and J by 5 bases, with 15 bases left in between. The CDR3 totals 15 residues. CDR3 DNA: TGTGCCACCAGTGATGGAAAGACCCAACGGGAGACCCAGTACTTC. This encodes CATSDGKTQRETQYF.

V gene TRBV19 combines with J gene TRBJ2-7; D might be TRBD1 (7 bases). The CDR3 length is 13 residues. Germline-derived CDR1 and CDR2 are LNHDA and SQIVND (reference sequence). V was clipped by 5 bases and J by 7 bases, with 15 bases between them. The CDR3 DNA is TGTGCCAGTAGTCCAGGGGGGTTCGGGGAGCAGTACTTC. Residues: CASSPGGFGEQYF. The full variable domain, in which reference TRBV19 and TRBJ2-7 provide the parts outside the CDR3, is DGGITQSPKYLFRKEGQNVTLSCEQNLNHDAMYWYRQDPGQGLRLIYYSQIVNDFQKGDIAEGYSVSREKKESFPLTVTSAQKNPTAFYLCASSPGGFGEQYFGPGTRLTVT.

This clone has more than one count but fewer than ten. This chain uses TRBV28 with TRBJ1-5; no firm D call. The V and J ends lost 6 bases and 7 bases respectively, with 16 bases between them. CDR1 MDHEN and CDR2 SYDVKM come from the germline V gene. CDR3 length: 14 residues. As DNA, the CDR3 is TGTGCCAGCAGCGTGCCAAGGTTCGGGCAGCCCCAGCATTTT. As protein: CASSVPRFGQPQHF.

The V gene is TRBV11-3, the J gene TRBJ2-1; D is possibly TRBD1 (5 bases). CDR3 length equals 11 residues. V lost 8 bases, J lost 8 bases, and 10 bases lay in between. Germline CDR1 and CDR2: SGHNT and YENEEA. DNA of the CDR3: TGTGCCAGCGGGCAGGGTGATGAGCAGTTCTTC. Protein product: CASGQGDEQFF. The full variable domain, completed using reference TRBV11-3 and TRBJ2-1, is EAGVVQSPRYKIIEKKQPVAFWCNPISGHNTLYWYLQNLGQGPELLIRYENEEAVDDSQLPKDRFSAERLKGVDSTLKIQPAELGDSAVYLCASGQGDEQFFGPGTRLTVL.

The chain combines TRBV19 with TRBJ2-5; 12 bases fit TRBD2. The CDR3 runs to 15 residues. Germline V CDR1 and CDR2: LNHDA, SQIVND (reference sequence). V shed 5 bases and J 2 bases; nucleotides not matched to a gene: 3. CDR3: CASSPLAGGQETQYF. The CDR3, as DNA: TGTGCCAGTAGTCCCCTAGCGGGGGGGCAAGAGACCCAGTACTTC.

The V call is TRBV7-2, the J call TRBJ1-5; 10 nucleotides agree with TRBD1. The CDR3 extends over 17 amino acids. The germline V gene has CDR1 SGHTA and CDR2 FQGNSA. J lost 8 bases, V lost 5 bases, and 15 bases had no gene match. CDR3 DNA sequence: TGTGCCAGCAGCGGAGGGCTGGGACAGGGGTGGTTGGAGCCCCAGCATTTT. Translated: CASSGGLGQGWLEPQHF.

A remark on this clone: This sample also contains other DNA sequences that code for the same CDR3. This chain links TRBV7-2 with TRBJ1-2, with 7 bases that match TRBD1. Germline V CDR1 and CDR2: SGHTA, FQGNSA. CDR3 size: 14 residues. The junction had 0 bases not matched to a gene; V was cut back by 0 bases and J by 2 bases. The CDR3 DNA follows: TGTGCCAGCAGCTTAGCAGGGGGCAACTATGGCTACACCTTC. Translated: CASSLAGGNYGYTF.

This sequence joins TRBV5-1 and TRBJ2-3; possible D gene TRBD1, 5 bases. Trimming cost V 0 bases and J 0 bases, with 8 bases left between them. The CDR3 runs 15 residues. Germline CDR1 and CDR2: SGHRS and YFSETQ. The CDR3 coding sequence is TGCGCCAGCAGCTTGGGGACACATAGCACAGATACGCAGTATTTT. Protein sequence: CASSLGTHSTDTQYF. Combining the CDR3 with reference TRBV5-1 and TRBJ2-3 gives the whole variable domain KAGVTQTPRYLIKTRGQQVTLSCSPISGHRSVSWYQQTPGQGLQFLFEYFSETQRNKGNFPGRFSGRQFSNSRSEMNVSTLELGDSALYLCASSLGTHSTDTQYFGPGTRLTVL.

The genes are TRBV11-2 and TRBJ2-2; unclear D gene. With 0 bases removed from V and 5 bases from J, the gap between germline ends came to 22 bases. Germline V lookup: CDR1 SGHAT, CDR2 FQNNGV. This CDR3 has 19 residues. Here the CDR3 reads CASSLDHPQRRRRTGELFF. The CDR3 nucleotides read TGTGCCAGCAGCTTAGATCACCCTCAAAGGCGGCGGAGAACCGGGGAGCTGTTTTTT.

J is TRBJ2-5 and V is TRBV10-2; 13 positions match TRBD2. This CDR3 region has 16 residues. V shed 6 bases, J shed 5 bases, and the junction held 9 bases outside the gene matches. The germline V gene encodes CDR1 WSHSY and CDR2 SAAADI. The chain's CDR3 is CASRARLAGGGETQYF. The DNA for the CDR3 is TGCGCCAGCAGAGCTCGACTAGCGGGGGGTGGGGAGACCCAGTACTTC.

This clone was recorded a few times. CDR3 residues: CASSPRGIGQLNTEAFF. Written as DNA, the CDR3 is TGTGCCAGCTCACCACGTGGGATTGGCCAGTTGAACACTGAAGCTTTCTTT. The chain has TRBV18 and TRBJ1-1; D unresolved. The CDR3 has 17 residues. With 1 base removed from V and 0 bases from J, the gap between germline ends came to 15 bases. CDR1 and CDR2 from the germline V gene are KGHSH and LQKENI.

The chain couples TRBV18 to TRBJ1-2; 10 bases align to TRBD1. The length of the CDR3 is 15 residues. V lost 3 bases, J lost 3 bases, and 4 bases stayed unmatched. The germline V gene has CDR1 KGHSH and CDR2 LQKENI. The CDR3 coding sequence is TGTGCCAGCTCACCCCGGACAGGGGGTGACTATGGCTACACCTTC. Its translation: CASSPRTGGDYGYTF. The complete variable domain, with remaining parts taken from reference TRBV18 and TRBJ1-2, reads NAGVMQNPRHLVRRRGQEARLRCSPMKGHSHVYWYRQLPEEGLKFMVYLQKENIIDESGMPKERFSAEFPKEGPSILRIQQVVRGDSAAYFCASSPRTGGDYGYTFGSGTRLTVV.

This clone was detected a few times. The chain has TRBV3-1 (or the pseudogene TRBV3-2) and TRBJ2-2; 8 bases map to TRBD1. The germline gives CDR1 LGHDT, CDR2 YNNKEL (reference sequence). The CDR3 spans 16 residues. V was clipped by 2 bases and J by 6 bases; unmatched bases: 8. Written as DNA, the CDR3 is TGTGCCAGCAGCCAAAATTCAGGGGGCGTATCCGGGGAGCTGTTTTTT. Its translation is CASSQNSGGVSGELFF.

CDR3 DNA sequence: TGTGCCAGCGCAACCGGGGGGGCGTTGACCGGGGAGCTGTTTTTT. Protein product: CASATGGALTGELFF. The rearrangement joins TRBV9 to TRBJ2-2, with 8 bases identical to TRBD2. This CDR3 is 15 amino acids long. Germline V gene sequence: CDR1 SGDLS, CDR2 YYNGEE. V was clipped by 7 bases and J by 5 bases; unmatched bases: 10.

The V call is TRBV18, the J call TRBJ2-5; D might be TRBD1 (5 bases). Trimming removed 3 bases from V and 2 bases from J, with 13 bases in between. The CDR3 has 15 amino acids. The germline V gene encodes CDR1 KGHSH and CDR2 LQKENI. The CDR3 nucleotides are TGTGCCAGCTCACCTACGTTCAGGGCGCAAGAGACCCAGTACTTC. It specifies CASSPTFRAQETQYF.

The chain is built from TRBV5-1 and TRBJ1-2, with D possibly being TRBD1 (5 bases). CDR3 length: 14 amino acids. The V and J ends lost 3 bases and 4 bases respectively, with 13 bases between them. CDR1 and CDR2 (germline): SGHRS, YFSETQ. Here the CDR3 reads CASSSWDASYGYTF. For the CDR3, the DNA is TGCGCCAGCAGCTCTTGGGACGCAAGCTATGGCTACACCTTC.

A few counts support this clone. The V gene is TRBV6-2 or TRBV6-3, the J gene TRBJ2-6; no definite D call. The CDR3 contains 16 residues. The V and J ends lost 6 bases and 0 bases respectively, with 12 bases between them. Germline assignment: CDR1 MNHEY and CDR2 SVGEGT. This CDR3 is CASSHDWISGANVLTF. CDR3 DNA sequence: TGTGCCAGCAGCCACGACTGGATCTCTGGGGCCAACGTCCTGACTTTC.

This rearrangement joins TRBV5-1 to TRBJ2-2, with D perhaps matching TRBD2 (6 bases). The germline V gene encodes CDR1 SGHRS and CDR2 YFSETQ. Deletions cut 2 bases from V and 1 base from J, with 12 bases between. The CDR3 runs to 16 residues. CDR3 nucleotide sequence: TGCGCCAGCAGCTTTGGGGGGACTGGGAACACCGGGGAGCTGTTTTTT. Its protein is CASSFGGTGNTGELFF.

The chain joins TRBV7-9 to TRBJ2-1, with TRBD2 identical over 11 bases. The germline gives CDR1 SEHNR, CDR2 FQNEAQ (reference sequence). V was clipped by 5 bases and J by 5 bases; unmatched bases: 11. CDR3 length equals 17 residues. Here the CDR3 DNA reads TGTGCCAGCAGCCTCCGGGGGACTAGCGGTGGGAACAATGAGCAGTTCTTC. Its protein is CASSLRGTSGGNNEQFF.